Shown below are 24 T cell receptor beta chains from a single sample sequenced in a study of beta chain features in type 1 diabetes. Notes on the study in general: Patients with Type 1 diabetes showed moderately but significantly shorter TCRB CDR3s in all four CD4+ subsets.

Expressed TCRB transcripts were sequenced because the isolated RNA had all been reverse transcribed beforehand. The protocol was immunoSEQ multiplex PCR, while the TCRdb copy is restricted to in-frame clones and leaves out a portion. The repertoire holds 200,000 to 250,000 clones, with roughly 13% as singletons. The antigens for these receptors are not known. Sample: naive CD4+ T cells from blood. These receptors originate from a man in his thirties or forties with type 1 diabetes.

The CDR3 DNA sequence: TGTGCCAGCATTAAGACAGGGACGGGCGGCTACACCTTC. It is translated as CASIKTGTGGYTF. The chain has TRBV6-5 and TRBJ1-2; the match to TRBD1 covers 7 bases. The CDR3 extends over 13 amino acids. Trimming at V came to 7 bases and at J to 8 bases, leaving 10 bases not matched to a gene. Germline V gene lookup returns CDR1 MNHEY and CDR2 SVGAGI.

CDR3 nucleotide sequence: TGTGCCCGACGGGGCTACAATGAGCAGTTCTTC. Translation gives CARRGYNEQFF. The chain recombines TRBV30 with TRBJ2-1; TRBD2 is a possible D gene (5 bases). The length of the CDR3 is 11 residues. CDR1 and CDR2 (germline): GTSNPN, SVGIG (reference sequence). V shed 8 bases and J shed 3 bases, with 8 bases lying between them.

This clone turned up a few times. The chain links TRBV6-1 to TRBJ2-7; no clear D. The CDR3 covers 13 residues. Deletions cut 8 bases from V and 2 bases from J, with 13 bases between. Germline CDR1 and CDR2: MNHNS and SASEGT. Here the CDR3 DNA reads TGTGCCAGCCTGTTGGGCACCGCCTACGAGCAGTACTTC. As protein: CASLLGTAYEQYF.

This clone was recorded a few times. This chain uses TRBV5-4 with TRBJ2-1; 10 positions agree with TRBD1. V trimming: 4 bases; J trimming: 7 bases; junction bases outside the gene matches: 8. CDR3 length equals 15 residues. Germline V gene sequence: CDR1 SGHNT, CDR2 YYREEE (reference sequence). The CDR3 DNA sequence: TGTGCCAGCAGCCGGACAGGGGGAAGTGGGAATGAGCAGTTCTTC. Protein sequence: CASSRTGGSGNEQFF.

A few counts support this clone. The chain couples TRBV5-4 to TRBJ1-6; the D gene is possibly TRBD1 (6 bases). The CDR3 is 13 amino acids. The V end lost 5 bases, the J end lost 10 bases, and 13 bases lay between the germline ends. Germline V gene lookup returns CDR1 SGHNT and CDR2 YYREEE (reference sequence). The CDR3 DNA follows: TGTGCCAGCAGAGCCGGGACAAAGTCACCCCTCCACTTT. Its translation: CASRAGTKSPLHF.

CDR3 sequence (DNA): TGTGCCAGCTCACCGCTAGCCCCCCATGAGCAGTTCTTC. The encoded protein is CASSPLAPHEQFF. The chain couples TRBV18 to TRBJ2-1; tentative D call: TRBD2 (5 bases). The germline CDR1 and CDR2 sequences are KGHSH and LQKENI. The CDR3 covers 13 residues. V was shortened by 3 bases and J by 8 bases, with 11 bases between the two germline ends.

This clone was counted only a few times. Written as DNA, the CDR3 is TGCGCCAGCAGCCTAGGACAGGGGGGAGTCGGGCCCTACGAGCAGTACTTC. Amino acids: CASSLGQGGVGPYEQYF. V usage is TRBV5-1 and J usage is TRBJ2-7; 10 bases agree with TRBD1. The junction had 12 bases not matched to a gene; V was cut back by 4 bases and J by 2 bases. This CDR3 comprises 17 residues. Per germline, CDR1 SGHRS and CDR2 YFSETQ.

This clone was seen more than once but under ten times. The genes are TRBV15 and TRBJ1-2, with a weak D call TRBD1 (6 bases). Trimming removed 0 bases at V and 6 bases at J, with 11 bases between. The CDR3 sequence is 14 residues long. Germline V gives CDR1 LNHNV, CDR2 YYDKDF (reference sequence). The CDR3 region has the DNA TGTGCCACCAGCAGAGACGCGACAGGCAATGGCTACACCTTC. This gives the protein CATSRDATGNGYTF.

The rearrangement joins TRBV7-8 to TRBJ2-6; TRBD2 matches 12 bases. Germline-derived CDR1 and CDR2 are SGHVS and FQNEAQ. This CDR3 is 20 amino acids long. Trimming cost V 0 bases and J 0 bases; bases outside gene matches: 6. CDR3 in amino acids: CASSLARLAGAFSGANVLTF. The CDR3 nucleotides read TGTGCCAGCAGCTTAGCACGACTAGCGGGGGCCTTCTCTGGGGCCAACGTCCTGACTTTC.

The CDR3 here is CASSFGTGGTDTQYF. The DNA of the CDR3 is TGTGCCAGCAGCTTCGGGACAGGGGGCACAGATACGCAGTATTTT. V is TRBV28 and J is TRBJ2-3, with 10 bases matching TRBD1. J was trimmed by 1 base and V by 6 bases; bases with no gene match: 4. The CDR3 sequence is 15 residues long. The germline gives CDR1 MDHEN, CDR2 SYDVKM.

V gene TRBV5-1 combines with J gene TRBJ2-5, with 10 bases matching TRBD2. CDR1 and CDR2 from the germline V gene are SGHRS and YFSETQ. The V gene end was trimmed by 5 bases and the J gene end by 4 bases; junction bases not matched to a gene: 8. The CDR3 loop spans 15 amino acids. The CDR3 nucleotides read TGCGCCAGCAGGCTGGCAGCGGGAGGGGTAGAGACCCAGTACTTC. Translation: CASRLAAGGVETQYF.

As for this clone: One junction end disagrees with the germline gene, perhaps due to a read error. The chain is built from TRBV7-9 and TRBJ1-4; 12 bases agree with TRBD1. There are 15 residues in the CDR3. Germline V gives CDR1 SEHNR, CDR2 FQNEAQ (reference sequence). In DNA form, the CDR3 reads TGTGCCACCAACCCCTGGCGGGACAGGGGGCGCGAACACCTTTTT. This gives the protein CATNPWRDRGREHLF.

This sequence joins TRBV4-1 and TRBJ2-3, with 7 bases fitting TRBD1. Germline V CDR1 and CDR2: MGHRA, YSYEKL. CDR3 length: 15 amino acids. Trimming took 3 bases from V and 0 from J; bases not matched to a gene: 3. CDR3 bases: TGCGCCAGCAGCCACGGGACAGTCAGCACAGATACGCAGTATTTT. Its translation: CASSHGTVSTDTQYF.

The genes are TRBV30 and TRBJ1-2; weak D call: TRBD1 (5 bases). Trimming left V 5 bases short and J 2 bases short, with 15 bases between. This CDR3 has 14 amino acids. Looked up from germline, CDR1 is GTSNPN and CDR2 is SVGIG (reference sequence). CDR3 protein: CAWGLPGRNYGYTF. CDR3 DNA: TGTGCCTGGGGCTTGCCAGGGCGAAACTATGGCTACACCTTC.

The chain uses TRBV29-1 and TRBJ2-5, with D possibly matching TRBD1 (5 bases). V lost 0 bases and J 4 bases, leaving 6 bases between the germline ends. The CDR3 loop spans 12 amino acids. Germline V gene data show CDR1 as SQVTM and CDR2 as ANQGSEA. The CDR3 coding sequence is TGCAGCGTTGAAGATCAGGGAGAGACCCAGTACTTC. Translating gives CSVEDQGETQYF.

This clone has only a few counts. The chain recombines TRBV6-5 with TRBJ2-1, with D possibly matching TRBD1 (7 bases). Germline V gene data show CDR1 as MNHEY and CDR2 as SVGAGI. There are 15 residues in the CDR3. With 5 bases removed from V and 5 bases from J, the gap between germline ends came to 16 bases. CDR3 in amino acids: CASSPRGDVDNEQFF. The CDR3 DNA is TGTGCCAGCAGTCCCAGGGGGGATGTTGACAATGAGCAGTTCTTC.

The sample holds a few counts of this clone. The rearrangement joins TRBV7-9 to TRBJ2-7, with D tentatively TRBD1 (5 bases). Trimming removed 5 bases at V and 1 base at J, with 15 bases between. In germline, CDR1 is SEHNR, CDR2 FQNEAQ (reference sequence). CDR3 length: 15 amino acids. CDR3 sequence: CASSRSTGLSYEQYF. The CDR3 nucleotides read TGTGCCAGCAGCCGCTCAACAGGCCTTTCCTACGAGCAGTACTTC.

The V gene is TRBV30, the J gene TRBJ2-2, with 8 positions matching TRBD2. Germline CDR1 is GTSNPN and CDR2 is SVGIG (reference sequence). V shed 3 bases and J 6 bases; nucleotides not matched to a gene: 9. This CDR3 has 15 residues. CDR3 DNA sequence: TGTGCCTGGAGCCTCGGGGGGGCAGGGTCCGGGGAGCTGTTTTTT. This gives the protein CAWSLGGAGSGELFF.

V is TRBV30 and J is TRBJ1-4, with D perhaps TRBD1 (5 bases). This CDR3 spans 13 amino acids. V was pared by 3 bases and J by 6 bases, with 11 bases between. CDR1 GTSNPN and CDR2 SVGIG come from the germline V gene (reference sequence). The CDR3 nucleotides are TGTGCCTGGAGGGGCCGGGGGGATGAAAAACTGTTTTTT. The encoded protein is CAWRGRGDEKLFF.

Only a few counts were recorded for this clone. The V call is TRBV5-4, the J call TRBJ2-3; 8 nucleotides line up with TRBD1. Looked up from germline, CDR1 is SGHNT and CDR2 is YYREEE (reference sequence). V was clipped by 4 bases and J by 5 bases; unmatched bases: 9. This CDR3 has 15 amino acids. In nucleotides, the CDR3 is TGTGCCAGCAGCGCCGGACAGGGAAGTGGAGATACGCAGTATTTT. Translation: CASSAGQGSGDTQYF.

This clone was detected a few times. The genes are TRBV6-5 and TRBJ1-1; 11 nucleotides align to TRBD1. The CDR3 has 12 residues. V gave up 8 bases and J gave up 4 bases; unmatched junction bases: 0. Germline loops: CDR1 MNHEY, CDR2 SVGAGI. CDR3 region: CASGTGGTEAFF. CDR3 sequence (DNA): TGTGCCAGCGGGACAGGGGGCACTGAAGCTTTCTTT.

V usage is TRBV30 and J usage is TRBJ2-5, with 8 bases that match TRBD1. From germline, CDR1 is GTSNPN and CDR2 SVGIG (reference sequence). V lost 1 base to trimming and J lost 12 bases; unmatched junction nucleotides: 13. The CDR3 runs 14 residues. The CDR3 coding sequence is TGTGCCTGGAGTGAGACCGGGACAGGACGCCAGGAGTACTTC. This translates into CAWSETGTGRQEYF.

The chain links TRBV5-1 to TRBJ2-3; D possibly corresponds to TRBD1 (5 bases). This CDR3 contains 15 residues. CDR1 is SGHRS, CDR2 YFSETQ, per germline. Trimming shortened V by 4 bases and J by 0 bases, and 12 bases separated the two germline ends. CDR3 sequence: CASSRQPSSTDTQYF. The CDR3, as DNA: TGCGCCAGCAGCCGACAGCCCTCTAGCACAGATACGCAGTATTTT.

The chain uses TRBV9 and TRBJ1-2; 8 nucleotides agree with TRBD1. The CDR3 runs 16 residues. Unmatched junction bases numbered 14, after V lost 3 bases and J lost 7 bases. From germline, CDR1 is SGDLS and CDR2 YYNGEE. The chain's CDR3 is CASSDPSRGPGSGYTF. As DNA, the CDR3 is TGTGCCAGCAGCGACCCATCCAGGGGGCCTGGATCTGGCTACACCTTC. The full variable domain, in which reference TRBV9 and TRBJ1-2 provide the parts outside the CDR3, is DSGVTQTPKHLITATGQRVTLRCSPRSGDLSVYWYQQSLDQGLQFLIQYYNGEERAKGNILERFSAQQFPDLHSELNLSSLELGDSALYFCASSDPSRGPGSGYTFGSGTRLTVV.